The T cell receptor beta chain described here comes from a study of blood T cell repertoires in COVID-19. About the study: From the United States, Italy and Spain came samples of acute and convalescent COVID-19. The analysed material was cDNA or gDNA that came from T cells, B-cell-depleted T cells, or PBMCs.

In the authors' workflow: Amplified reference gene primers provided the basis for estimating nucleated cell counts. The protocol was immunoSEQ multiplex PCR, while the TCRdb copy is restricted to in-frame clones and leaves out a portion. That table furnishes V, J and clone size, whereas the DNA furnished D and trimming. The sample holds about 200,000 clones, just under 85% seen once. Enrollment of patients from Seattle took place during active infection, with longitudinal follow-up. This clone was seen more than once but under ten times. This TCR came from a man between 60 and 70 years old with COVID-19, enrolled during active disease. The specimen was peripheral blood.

CDR3 sequence (DNA): TGCGCCAGCAGCCAAGATGGGGGGACAGGGGGCTCACCCCTCCACTTT. As protein: CASSQDGGTGGSPLHF. The V and J genes are TRBV4-3 and TRBJ1-6; 12 bases map to TRBD1. V lost 0 bases and J lost 10; bases outside the gene matches: 4. The germline CDR1 and CDR2 sequences are LGHNA and YSLEER. The CDR3 has 16 residues.